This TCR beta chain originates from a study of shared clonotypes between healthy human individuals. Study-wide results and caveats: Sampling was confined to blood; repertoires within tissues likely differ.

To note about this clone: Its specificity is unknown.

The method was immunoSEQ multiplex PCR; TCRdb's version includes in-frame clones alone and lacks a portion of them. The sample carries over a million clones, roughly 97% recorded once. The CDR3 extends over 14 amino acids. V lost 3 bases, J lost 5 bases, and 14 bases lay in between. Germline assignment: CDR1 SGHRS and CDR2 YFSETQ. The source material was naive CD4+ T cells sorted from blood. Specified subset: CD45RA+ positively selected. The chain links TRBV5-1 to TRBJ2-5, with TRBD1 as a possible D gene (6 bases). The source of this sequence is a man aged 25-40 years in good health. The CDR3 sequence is CASSSQGTGETQYF. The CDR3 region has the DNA TGCGCCAGCAGCTCTCAGGGGACGGGGGAGACCCAGTACTTC.